Presented here are 4 T cell receptor beta chains from one specimen sequenced in a study of PD-1 blockade in classical Hodgkin lymphoma. The table came from immunoSEQ multiplex PCR; TCRdb's copy has only in-frame clones and leaves some out. The top ten clones hold roughly 7.2% of a sample with around 17,000 clones, 90% of them seen once. Stated time point: newly diagnosed, previously untreated cHL patient sample. Material for sequencing was peripheral blood mononuclear cells (PBMCs). These receptor sequences come from a human donor with classical Hodgkin lymphoma.

This chain connects TRBV19 to TRBJ2-1; 8 nucleotides agree with TRBD1. This CDR3 contains 12 residues. Per germline, CDR1 LNHDA and CDR2 SQIVND (reference sequence). The V and J ends lost 9 bases and 6 bases, in that order; junction bases with no gene match: 4. CDR3 amino acids: CASTDRVNEQFF. The CDR3 DNA sequence: TGTGCCAGCACGGACAGGGTCAATGAGCAGTTCTTC.

The V and J genes are TRBV29-1 and TRBJ1-2; D not certain. The CDR3 sequence is 13 residues long. CDR1 and CDR2 (germline): SQVTM, ANQGSEA. V was pared by 1 base and J by 5 bases, with 11 bases between. The CDR3 bases are TGCAGCGTTGAAGGGCGGGCAAATTATGGCTACACCTTC. Protein product: CSVEGRANYGYTF. The complete variable domain, with remaining parts taken from reference TRBV29-1 and TRBJ1-2, reads SAVISQKPSRDICQRGTSLTIQCQVDSQVTMMFWYRQQPGQSLTLIATANQGSEATYESGFVIDKFPISRPNLTFSTLTVSNMSPEDSSIYLCSVEGRANYGYTFGSGTRLTVV.

V usage is TRBV5-5 and J usage is TRBJ2-7; D not resolved. The CDR3 runs 12 residues. Between the trimmed V and J ends, which lost 4 bases and 5 bases, there was a span of 10 bases. The germline V gene has CDR1 SGHKS and CDR2 YYEKEE (reference sequence). The CDR3 reads CASSRAMDEQYF. The CDR3 DNA reads as TGTGCCAGCAGCCGGGCCATGGACGAGCAGTACTTC.

The CDR3 DNA sequence: TGTGCCAGCGGCGGACAGGGGGCGGGGGGCTACACCTTC. Protein sequence: CASGGQGAGGYTF. The V gene is TRBV25-1, the J gene TRBJ1-2, with TRBD1 matching 11 bases. V lost 8 bases, J lost 8 bases, and 7 bases stayed unmatched. CDR1 and CDR2 (germline): MGHDK, SYGVNS. The CDR3 covers 13 residues.